This TCR beta chain was captured by sequencing in a study of cytomegalovirus exposure and HLA in healthy donors. Overall study results and limits: The authors later found TCR association rates varying by HLA locus, with DRB1 most and HLA-C fewest.

In its sample, this clone was seen once. Its target is unknown. CDR3 length: 13 residues. Germline CDR1 and CDR2: MNHNS and SASEGT. Trimming pared 6 bases from V and 2 bases from J, leaving 11 bases between. Primers: 60 Vbeta forward and 13 Jbeta reverse. Sequenced by immunoSEQ multiplex PCR; TCRdb stores in-frame clones only, minus some. The table has roughly 110,000 clones, 81% seen once. The receptor's source is a man younger than 40 in good health and CMV-seronegative. Sequencing was done on a sample of PBMCs. The chain uses TRBV6-1 and TRBJ2-7; TRBD1 is a possible D gene (6 bases). The CDR3 region has the DNA TGTGCCAGCAGGCAACAGGGCCCCTACGAGCAGTACTTC. Translating gives CASRQQGPYEQYF.